A single sample gave rise to the 23 T cell receptor beta chains below, sequenced in a study of Ad26.COV2.S vaccination and SARS-CoV-2 variants. TCRdb's table, derived via immunoSEQ multiplex PCR, lists solely in-frame clones and lacks some. The sample shows some 370,000 clones, about 83% of them seen only once. The treatment was: 19 received Ad26.COV2.S at low or high dose, single or two shots; 5 received placebo; per-sample allocation not given. On day 63 after the first injection, vaccine and placebo recipients gave samples. The material sequenced was peripheral blood, taken in a trial of Ad26.COV2.S vaccine versus placebo. The source is a person between 18 and 65 years old who received the Ad26.COV2.S COVID-19 vaccine or a placebo.

The chain employs TRBV19 and TRBJ2-7; D is possibly TRBD1 (6 bases). V was clipped by 7 bases and J by 1 base, with 14 bases between them. The CDR3 consists of 14 residues. Germline assignment: CDR1 LNHDA and CDR2 SQIVND (reference sequence). In DNA form, the CDR3 reads TGTGCCAGTACCGGGACACAAACTTCCTACGAGCAGTACTTC. It specifies CASTGTQTSYEQYF.

V gene TRBV10-1 combines with J gene TRBJ2-3; D not certain. Germline V gene data show CDR1 as WNHNN and CDR2 as SYGVQD (reference sequence). Trimming pared 2 bases from V and 2 bases from J, leaving 5 bases between. This CDR3 contains 13 residues. The CDR3 coding sequence is TGCGCCAGCAGTGAGCAGCCCACAGATACGCAGTATTTT. Amino acid sequence: CASSEQPTDTQYF.

The chain uses TRBV5-1 and TRBJ1-1; D is possibly TRBD1 (5 bases). This CDR3 has 14 amino acids. Germline values: CDR1 SGHRS, CDR2 YFSETQ. V was shortened by 4 bases and J by 1 base, with 11 bases between the two germline ends. The CDR3 spells CASSTGRGNTEAFF. The CDR3, as DNA: TGCGCCAGCAGCACGGGGCGGGGGAACACTGAAGCTTTCTTT.

This rearrangement joins TRBV11-3 to TRBJ2-3; D is unresolved. CDR1 is SGHNT, CDR2 YENEEA, per germline. The CDR3 covers 11 residues. Deletions cut 4 bases from V and 6 bases from J, with 5 bases between. CDR3 loop: CASSSVDTQYF. Written as DNA, the CDR3 is TGTGCCAGCAGCTCAGTCGATACGCAGTATTTT.

This clone has a count of ten or more. V is TRBV5-6 and J is TRBJ2-1, with a weak D call TRBD2 (6 bases). The germline gives CDR1 SGHDT, CDR2 YYEEEE. V dropped 0 bases and J dropped 5 bases, with 9 bases sitting between them. CDR3 size: 14 residues. This CDR3 is CASSLGLGNNEQFF. In DNA form, the CDR3 reads TGTGCCAGCAGCTTGGGACTAGGGAACAATGAGCAGTTCTTC.

The rearrangement links TRBV5-1 to TRBJ2-7; 9 nucleotides match TRBD2. Germline-derived CDR1 and CDR2 are SGHRS and YFSETQ. Trimming removed 4 bases from V and 4 bases from J; junction bases left unmatched: 6. The CDR3 has 14 residues. The CDR3 DNA reads TGCGCCAGCAGCCTTAGCGGGAGCGGGTACGAGCAGTACTTC. Translation gives CASSLSGSGYEQYF.

This clone appeared a few times. V gene TRBV7-2 combines with J gene TRBJ2-2; D ambiguous. CDR1 SGHTA and CDR2 FQGNSA come from the germline V gene. Trimming pared 1 base from V and 2 bases from J, leaving 8 bases between. The CDR3 has 15 residues. The CDR3 region has the DNA TGTGCCAGCAGCTTAGTGAAGGTTAACACCGGGGAGCTGTTTTTT. The encoded protein is CASSLVKVNTGELFF.

This clone was seen once. The rearrangement links TRBV11-2 to TRBJ2-4; the D is unclear. The germline V and J ends were trimmed by 5 bases and 3 bases, with 17 bases remaining between them. CDR1 and CDR2 (germline): SGHAT, FQNNGV. The length of the CDR3 is 16 residues. CDR3 DNA sequence: TGTGCCAGCAGCCCCGGTCCTTCACGAGGCAAAAACATTCAGTACTTC. It is translated as CASSPGPSRGKNIQYF.

This clone was seen only a few times. This chain connects TRBV6-5 to TRBJ1-1; possibly TRBD1 for D (5 bases). The CDR3 spans 14 residues. Germline V gives CDR1 MNHEY, CDR2 SVGAGI. V shed 7 bases and J shed 0 bases, with 12 bases lying between them. CDR3 sequence: CASTRGTMNTEAFF. The CDR3 coding sequence is TGTGCCAGCACCCGGGGGACTATGAACACTGAAGCTTTCTTT.

V gene TRBV4-2 combines with J gene TRBJ1-2; TRBD1 agrees at 9 bases. The CDR3 spans 16 residues. Germline V gene sequence: CDR1 LGHNA, CDR2 YNFKEQ. Losses at the gene ends were 0 bases for V and 3 bases for J; bases not matched to a gene: 5. The CDR3 loop is CASSQETGGDYYGYTF. CDR3 nucleotide sequence: TGTGCCAGCAGCCAAGAAACAGGGGGCGATTACTATGGCTACACCTTC.

This clone was observed a single time. The chain carries TRBV5-1 and TRBJ2-7; a weak D match, TRBD2 (5 bases). CDR1 SGHRS and CDR2 YFSETQ come from the germline V gene. The CDR3 extends over 13 amino acids. Trimming took 1 base from V and 2 from J, leaving 7 bases between them. CDR3 sequence reads: CASSLLGAYEQYF. CDR3 bases: TGCGCCAGCAGCTTGCTGGGAGCCTACGAGCAGTACTTC.

This clone was observed a few times. The chain has TRBV6-1 and TRBJ2-1, with 8 bases matching TRBD2. Germline V gene lookup returns CDR1 MNHNS and CDR2 SASEGT. The J segment lost 5 bases and the V segment lost 6 bases, leaving 15 bases of the junction unmatched. This CDR3 spans 17 amino acids. CDR3 residues: CASRERGGPTVNNEQFF. The DNA for the CDR3 is TGTGCCAGCAGGGAACGGGGGGGCCCCACAGTCAACAATGAGCAGTTCTTC.

This clone was picked up one time. The chain uses TRBV4-3 and TRBJ2-7; TRBD2 is a possible D gene (5 bases). Trimming removed 0 bases from V and 2 bases from J, with 11 bases in between. Germline V gene lookup returns CDR1 LGHNA and CDR2 YSLEER. There are 15 residues in the CDR3. The CDR3 region has the DNA TGCGCCAGCAGCCAAGAAGGGCGAGGGACCTACGAGCAGTACTTC. It yields the protein CASSQEGRGTYEQYF.

The V call is TRBV13, the J call TRBJ2-5; TRBD1 aligns across 9 bases. Germline V CDR1 and CDR2: PRHDT, FYEKMQ (reference sequence). This CDR3 is built from 15 residues. V dropped 5 bases and J dropped 4; count of bases not matched to a gene: 8. In DNA, the CDR3 is TGTGCCAGCAGCCCCCGGACAGGGGAAGGAGAGACCCAGTACTTC. Translating it yields CASSPRTGEGETQYF.

The rearrangement uses TRBV7-9 and TRBJ2-5; no clear D. Per germline, CDR1 SEHNR and CDR2 FQNEAQ (reference sequence). This CDR3 is 15 amino acids long. Between the trimmed V and J ends, which lost 5 bases and 4 bases, there was a span of 17 bases. The CDR3 coding sequence is TGTGCCAGCAGCCTGCCTAGGAGTAAATCAGAGACCCAGTACTTC. This translates into CASSLPRSKSETQYF.

This clone has just a few counts. The chain uses TRBV6-5 and TRBJ2-1; D call uncertain. Germline V lookup: CDR1 MNHEY, CDR2 SVGAGI. V dropped 6 bases and J dropped 7 bases, with 10 bases sitting between them. The CDR3 runs 12 residues. CDR3 sequence: CASSRVPNEQFF. The CDR3 nucleotides are TGTGCCAGCAGCCGTGTCCCAAATGAGCAGTTCTTC.

J is TRBJ2-2 and V is TRBV30, with 8 bases lining up with TRBD2. The CDR3 extends over 16 amino acids. V shed 5 bases, J shed 0 bases, and the junction held 8 bases outside the gene matches. CDR1 GTSNPN and CDR2 SVGIG come from the germline V gene (reference sequence). The CDR3 here is CAWQRRGLANTGELFF. The CDR3 coding sequence is TGTGCCTGGCAACGGAGGGGACTAGCGAACACCGGGGAGCTGTTTTTT. Combining the CDR3 with reference TRBV30 and TRBJ2-2 gives the whole variable domain SQTIHQWPATLVQPVGSPLSLECTVEGTSNPNLYWYRQAAGRGLQLLFYSVGIGQISSEVPQNLSASRPQDRQFILSSKKLLLSDSGFYLCAWQRRGLANTGELFFGEGSRLTVL.

V is TRBV7-9 and J is TRBJ2-5; D remains ambiguous. The CDR3 has 14 amino acids. V was shortened by 4 bases and J by 4 bases, with 13 bases between the two germline ends. Germline loops: CDR1 SEHNR, CDR2 FQNEAQ (reference sequence). The DNA for the CDR3 is TGTGCCAGCAGCTCCCTGGGCCCGGGAGAGACCCAGTACTTC. This translates into CASSSLGPGETQYF.

This clone was seen a single time. The chain employs TRBV19 and TRBJ2-1; 12 positions agree with TRBD2. The CDR3 totals 14 residues. Germline CDR1 and CDR2: LNHDA and SQIVND (reference sequence). The chain's CDR3 is CAASGGAGYNEQFF. The CDR3 DNA sequence: TGTGCTGCTAGCGGGGGGGCGGGATACAATGAGCAGTTCTTC.

This clone appeared a single time. V and J are TRBV3-1 (or the pseudogene TRBV3-2) and TRBJ2-7, with 7 bases matching TRBD1. This CDR3 has 14 residues. Germline lookup yields CDR1 LGHDT and CDR2 YNNKEL (reference sequence). The J segment lost 6 bases and the V segment lost 4 bases, leaving 9 bases of the junction unmatched. CDR3 in amino acids: CASSPYRGKFEQYF. DNA for the CDR3: TGTGCCAGCAGCCCCTACAGGGGAAAATTCGAGCAGTACTTC.

The chain is built from TRBV14 and TRBJ2-7, with 10 positions matching TRBD1. Trimming removed 2 bases from V and 5 bases from J; junction bases left unmatched: 6. CDR3 length: 15 residues. Germline V gene data show CDR1 as SGHDN and CDR2 as FVKESK. CDR3 residues: CASSQQTGGVNEQYF. The CDR3 region has the DNA TGTGCCAGCAGCCAACAGACAGGGGGCGTCAACGAGCAGTACTTC.

The chain is built from TRBV18 and TRBJ1-6; D is possibly TRBD1 (6 bases). Germline assignment: CDR1 KGHSH and CDR2 LQKENI. V was pared by 3 bases and J by 7 bases, with 16 bases between. The CDR3 covers 16 residues. CDR3 nucleotides: TGTGCCAGCTCACCCCAACAGGGAATTGACAATTCACCCCTCCACTTT. Translating it yields CASSPQQGIDNSPLHF.

V and J are TRBV5-1 and TRBJ2-7; D not resolved. The CDR3 totals 13 residues. Trimming pared 0 bases from V and 1 base from J, leaving 5 bases between. Per the germline V gene, CDR1 is SGHRS and CDR2 is YFSETQ. The CDR3 spells CASSLASSYEQYF. As DNA, the CDR3 is TGCGCCAGCAGCTTGGCCAGTTCCTACGAGCAGTACTTC.